This entry is about one T cell receptor (beta chain). Its antigen remains unknown. Patients who had autoimmune disease history or got systemic immunosuppression were left out. These data belong to a study of OX40 agonist ivuxolimab in advanced cancers. Study in general: Checkpoint inhibitors had been given previously to roughly 40% of patients.

Assay used: immunoSEQ multiplex PCR; TCRdb lists only in-frame clones, some missing. The sample holds about 69,000 clones, 85% to 90% seen once. The length of the CDR3 is 14 residues. Trimming took off 4 bases at V and 3 bases at J, with 13 bases between the two ends. Germline V gene data show CDR1 as SGHNT and CDR2 as YYREEE (reference sequence). Study results and caveats: Clonal expansion by week 6 occurred in CD4+ and CD8+ blood T cells (at 0.1 to 3.0 mg/kg).

This clonotype was obtained from an adult with an advanced solid tumor such as melanoma, head and neck, liver or kidney cancer. This sample comprised CD4+ or CD8+ T cells sorted from blood, obtained in a trial of the OX40 agonist ivuxolimab. The chain has TRBV5-4 and TRBJ1-1; D perhaps matches TRBD1 (5 bases). In DNA, the CDR3 is TGTGCCAGCAGCCCGGCGGACATCTACACTGAAGCTTTCTTT. Its translation: CASSPADIYTEAFF. The full variable domain, rest sourced from reference TRBV5-4 and TRBJ1-1, is ETGVTQSPTHLIKTRGQQVTLRCSSQSGHNTVSWYQQALGQGPQFIFQYYREEENGRGNFPPRFSGLQFPNYSSELNVNALELDDSALYLCASSPADIYTEAFFGQGTRLTVV.